The TCR beta chain under discussion was sequenced for a study of cytomegalovirus exposure and HLA in healthy donors. Study at large: Most donors, around 81% of approximately 400 genotyped, fell in the Caucasian-associated ancestry cluster.

There are 15 residues in the CDR3. Losses at the gene ends were 5 bases for V and 5 bases for J; bases not matched to a gene: 8. Germline-derived CDR1 and CDR2 are SGHTA and FQGTGA. Overall study results and limits: Sequencing depth across donors, presence/absence analyses assumed, was roughly uniform. Links to common viral pathogens appeared, in a later analysis, for several of the most significant clusters. A later analysis revealed that TCR association rates differed between HLA loci, peaking at DRB1 and bottoming out at HLA-C.

This clone was seen more than once but under ten times. What it binds is not known. PCR primers comprised 60 Vbeta and 13 Jbeta primers. The repertoire was sequenced with immunoSEQ multiplex PCR; TCRdb's copy has only in-frame clones and lacks some. The repertoire includes about 94,000 clones, around 8% of them detected once, and under 3% sits in the top ten. This receptor was obtained from a man aged 45-65 years in good health and CMV-seronegative. The source material was PBMCs. This chain links TRBV7-3 with TRBJ2-3, with 9 bases aligning to TRBD2. In DNA, the CDR3 is TGTGCCAGCAGCCGGAGCGGGGGGCAGGTAGATACGCAGTATTTT. This encodes CASSRSGGQVDTQYF.